This is a list of T cell receptor beta chains from one sample in a study of shared clonotypes between healthy human individuals. The protocol was immunoSEQ multiplex PCR, while the TCRdb copy is restricted to in-frame clones and leaves out a portion. This sample yields 490,000 or so clones, of which about 82% are seen a single time; approximately 12% belongs to the top ten. Sequences were obtained from PBMCs. Receptors originate from a woman between 35 and 50 years old in good health. Some clones in this sample may be carry-over from other donors' samples. The CDR3 runs from the conserved cysteine through the conserved F or W. Each record gives: clone size, D gene, J gene, V gene, CDR3 DNA, CDR3 protein. D genes are given only for firm matches. Clone size is shown for a subset of rows, as once, few, many or a class of expanded clone.

once	NA	TRBJ1-3	TRBV15	TGTGCCACCAGCAGAGGGGGTCCGGGACCCTCTGGAAACACCATATATTTT	CATSRGGPGPSGNTIYF
NA	NA	TRBJ2-7	TRBV9	TGTGCCAGCAGCCCGACCGGCAGCTCCTACGAGCAGTACTTC	CASSPTGSSYEQYF
once	TRBD2	TRBJ2-7	TRBV7-7	TGTGCTAGCAGCTTAACTAAGCGGGAGCAAGTACTTCCCTACGAGCAGTACTTC	CASSLTKREQVLPYEQYF
NA	TRBD1	TRBJ2-5	TRBV5-1	TGCGCCAGCAGCTCCGGGACAGCGCAAGAGACCCAGTACTTC	CASSSGTAQETQYF
NA	NA	TRBJ2-5	TRBV4-1	TGCGCCAGCAGCCAAGGGGTACAAGAGACCCAGTACTTC	CASSQGVQETQYF
NA	NA	TRBJ2-1	TRBV27	TGTGCCAGCAGTCCCTCGAGAGGCCACAATGAGCAGTTCTTC	CASSPSRGHNEQFF
NA	NA	TRBJ2-7	TRBV7-2	TGTGCCAGCAGCTTAGGTGGGGACCTCTCCTACGAGCAGTACTTC	CASSLGGDLSYEQYF
few	TRBD2	TRBJ2-1	TRBV11-2	TGTGCCAGCAGCTTAGTGGGAGGGCCCTATGAGCAGTTCTTC	CASSLVGGPYEQFF
NA	TRBD2	TRBJ2-1	TRBV6-5	TGTGCCAGCAGTTCAGCGGGAGCGGGGTACAATGAGCAGTTCTTC	CASSSAGAGYNEQFF
NA	TRBD2	TRBJ2-1	TRBV19	TGTGCCAGTAGTCTCCAGTGGGCTAGCGGGAGATACAATGAGCAGTTCTTC	CASSLQWASGRYNEQFF
NA	NA	TRBJ2-3	TRBV5-4	TGTGCCAGCAGTTCCGGGACCCTCACAGATACGCAGTATTTT	CASSSGTLTDTQYF
NA	TRBD2	TRBJ2-5	TRBV19	TGTGCCAGTAGTATAGGGACTAGCGCCGAAGAGACCCAGTACTTC	CASSIGTSAEETQYF
NA	NA	TRBJ1-4	TRBV2	TGTGCCAGCGAACGGGGGGGATCTAATGAAAAACTGTTTTTT	CASERGGSNEKLFF
NA	NA	TRBJ1-2	TRBV29-1	TGCAGCGTTGAAGCTAACTATGGCTACACCTTC	CSVEANYGYTF
once	NA	TRBJ1-2	TRBV27	TGTGCCAGCAGGGAACTCCCGAGAGCTAACTATGGCTACACCTTC	CASRELPRANYGYTF
NA	NA	TRBJ2-6	TRBV4-2	TGTGCCAGCAGCCAAGTAGGGGGGTCAGGGGCCAACGTCCTGACTTTC	CASSQVGGSGANVLTF
NA	TRBD1	TRBJ1-4	TRBV28	TGTGCCAGCAGTCCCGGGACAGGGGGGAATGAAAAACTGTTTTTT	CASSPGTGGNEKLFF
NA	TRBD1	TRBJ1-2	TRBV19	TGTGCCAGTAGTATTAAGGGACAGGGGGCGCGTGGCTACACCTTC	CASSIKGQGARGYTF
NA	NA	TRBJ2-5	TRBV5-8	TGTGCCAGCAGCTGGCCTCTAGGCGGTCAAGACACCCAGTACTTC	CASSWPLGGQDTQYF
NA	TRBD1	TRBJ2-5	TRBV11-1	TGTGCCAGCAGCCGCTTTGGGGACAGCCAAGAGACCCAGTACTTC	CASSRFGDSQETQYF
NA	NA	TRBJ2-7	TRBV28	TGTGCCAGCAGCCAACCCGGGGTGCAGTACTTC	CASSQPGVQYF
NA	TRBD2	TRBJ2-5	TRBV18	TGTGCCAGCTCTCTTACTAGCGGACAAGAGACCCAGTACTTC	CASSLTSGQETQYF
NA	TRBD2	TRBJ2-2	TRBV7-3	TGTGCCAGCCGCCGCGGGGAGGGCACCGGGGAGCTGTTTTTT	CASRRGEGTGELFF
NA	NA	TRBJ1-3	TRBV29-1	TGCAGCGGGGGAGCAGGCTCTGGAAACACCATATATTTT	CSGGAGSGNTIYF
NA	TRBD1	TRBJ1-5	TRBV10-2	TGCGCCAGCAGTCACCGGGACAGAGGTAATCAGCCCCAGCATTTT	CASSHRDRGNQPQHF
NA	NA	TRBJ2-7	TRBV6-1	TGTGCCAGCCGGGCTAGTAGGTACGAGCAGTACTTC	CASRASRYEQYF
NA	NA	TRBJ1-1	TRBV7-9	TGTGCCAGCAGCTTAGATGTCCTGAACACTGAAGCTTTCTTT	CASSLDVLNTEAFF
NA	TRBD1	TRBJ1-1	TRBV19	TGTGCCAGTAGTATAGGGGGACAGGTCAACACTGAAGCTTTCTTT	CASSIGGQVNTEAFF
NA	NA	TRBJ1-4	TRBV7-2	TGTGCCAGCAGCTTTGCTGCGGCCGCAACTAATGAAAAACTGTTTTTT	CASSFAAAATNEKLFF
NA	TRBD1	TRBJ1-2	TRBV30	TGTGCCTGGATCGGGACAGGGACGAGCTATGGCTACACCTTC	CAWIGTGTSYGYTF
NA	NA	TRBJ1-5	TRBV5-1	TGCGCCAGCAGCTTGAGAGGTGGGGAAAGGCCCCAGCATTTT	CASSLRGGERPQHF
NA	NA	TRBJ2-7	TRBV6-9	TGTGCCAGCCCGGGGCGTGCAAATACTTACGAGCAGTACTTC	CASPGRANTYEQYF
NA	TRBD2	TRBJ2-7	TRBV15	TGTGCCACCAGCAGCCGACTAGCGGATACCTACGAGCAGTACTTC	CATSSRLADTYEQYF
NA	NA	TRBJ1-2	TRBV29-1	TGCAGCGTAAATTACCCGAATAGGGAGTATGGCTATGGCTACACCTTC	CSVNYPNREYGYGYTF
NA	NA	TRBJ2-1	TRBV28	TGTGCCAGCAGTTTTACCTACAGTGCTGGCTACAATGAGCAGTTCTTC	CASSFTYSAGYNEQFF
once	NA	TRBJ1-6	TRBV4-3	TGCGCCAGCAGCCAAGAGTTAGGTCGATTTTCACCCCTCCACTTT	CASSQELGRFSPLHF
NA	TRBD2	TRBJ2-1	TRBV6-5	TGTGCCAGCAGTCCCGGACTAGCGGGAGTGAGTGAGCAGTTCTTC	CASSPGLAGVSEQFF
NA	NA	TRBJ1-1	TRBV19	TGTGCCAGTAGGACGACCCGATTGAACACTGAAGCTTTCTTT	CASRTTRLNTEAFF
NA	TRBD2	TRBJ2-3	TRBV9	TGTGCCAGCAGCGTAGCGGTTAGCGGGCACCACACAGATACGCAGTATTTT	CASSVAVSGHHTDTQYF
NA	NA	TRBJ1-3	TRBV6-6	TGTGCCAGCAGTCAACAGGGCGGTAGACACACCATATATTTT	CASSQQGGRHTIYF
once	NA	TRBJ2-5	TRBV5-1	TGCGCCAGCAGCTTGGTACTAACACAAGAGACCCAGTACTTC	CASSLVLTQETQYF
NA	TRBD2	TRBJ2-7	TRBV11-2	TGTGCCAGCAGCGCCACTAGCGGCTCCTACGAGCAGTACTTC	CASSATSGSYEQYF
NA	TRBD2	TRBJ2-7	TRBV7-9	TGTGCCAGCAGCCCAGGACTAGCGGGAACCTACGAGCAGTACTTC	CASSPGLAGTYEQYF
NA	NA	TRBJ2-1	TRBV28	TGTGCCAGCATAACCAGTTTCAATGAGCAGTTCTTC	CASITSFNEQFF
NA	NA	TRBJ1-4	TRBV9	TGTGCCGTTCCCTCCCAGCGTCATAATGAAAAACTGTTTTTT	CAVPSQRHNEKLFF
NA	NA	TRBJ2-7	TRBV11-1	TGTGCCAGCAGCTCCGGTTGGGGGCAGTACTTC	CASSSGWGQYF
NA	TRBD1	TRBJ2-1	TRBV5-1	TGCGCCAGCGCCCCCGGGGCAGGGGGCAGGAGGAATGAGCAGTTCTTC	CASAPGAGGRRNEQFF
NA	NA	TRBJ2-7	TRBV19	TGTGCCAGTAGTGTCTCTGTCAGGGACTACGAGCAGTACTTC	CASSVSVRDYEQYF
NA	NA	TRBJ1-4	TRBV6-1	TGTGCCAGCAGAGATTTGAACGGGCGTGAAAAACTGTTTTTT	CASRDLNGREKLFF
few	TRBD2	TRBJ2-3	TRBV6-1	TGTGCCAGCAGTGAAGCGGCGGGAGGGGCAGATACGCAGTATTTT	CASSEAAGGADTQYF
NA	TRBD2	TRBJ2-7	TRBV18	TGTGCCAGCTCTACGGGACTAGCGGGGACGGGGACCTACGAGCAGTACTTC	CASSTGLAGTGTYEQYF
once	NA	TRBJ1-1	TRBV4-3	TGCGCCAGCAGCCACCCTGGGGGGGACACTGAAGCTTTCTTT	CASSHPGGDTEAFF
NA	TRBD1	TRBJ2-2	TRBV6-5	TGTGCCAGCAGTTACCAGGGACAGCCTAGCACCGGGGAGCTGTTTTTT	CASSYQGQPSTGELFF